Only a few counts were recorded for the clone carrying this T cell receptor beta chain. The CDR3 runs 11 residues. Germline CDR1 and CDR2: SQVTM and ANQGSEA. Between the trimmed V and J ends, which lost 4 bases and 5 bases, there was a span of 9 bases. TCRdb's table, derived via immunoSEQ multiplex PCR, lists solely in-frame clones and lacks some. This sample has 55,000 to 85,000 clones, with roughly 70% found just once. The entry originates in a study of blood T cell repertoires in COVID-19. Study summary: PBMCs, B-cell-depleted T cells, or T cells provided the cDNA or gDNA that made up the material.

The source material was peripheral blood. The clonotype was recovered from a man in his 60s with acute or convalescent COVID-19. The chain joins TRBV29-1 to TRBJ2-7, with D possibly matching TRBD1 (5 bases). CDR3 residues: CSVGSRDEQYF. CDR3 coding DNA: TGCAGCGTTGGTTCCAGGGACGAGCAGTACTTC.